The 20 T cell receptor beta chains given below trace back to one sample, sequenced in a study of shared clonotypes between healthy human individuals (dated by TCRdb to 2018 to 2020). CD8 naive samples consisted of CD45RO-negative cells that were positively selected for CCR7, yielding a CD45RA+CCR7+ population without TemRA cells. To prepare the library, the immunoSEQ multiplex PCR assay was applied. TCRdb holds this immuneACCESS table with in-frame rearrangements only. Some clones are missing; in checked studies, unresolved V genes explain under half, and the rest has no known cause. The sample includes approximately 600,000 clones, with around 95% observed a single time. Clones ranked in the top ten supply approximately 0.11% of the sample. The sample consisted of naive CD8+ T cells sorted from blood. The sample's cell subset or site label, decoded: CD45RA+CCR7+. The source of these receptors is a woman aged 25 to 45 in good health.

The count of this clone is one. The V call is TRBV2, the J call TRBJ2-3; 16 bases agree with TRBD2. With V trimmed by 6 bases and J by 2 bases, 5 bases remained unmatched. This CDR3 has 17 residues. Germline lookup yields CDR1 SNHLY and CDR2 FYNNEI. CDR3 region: CASRVGTSGRATDTQYF. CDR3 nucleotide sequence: TGTGCCAGCAGAGTCGGGACTAGCGGGAGGGCCACAGATACGCAGTATTTT.

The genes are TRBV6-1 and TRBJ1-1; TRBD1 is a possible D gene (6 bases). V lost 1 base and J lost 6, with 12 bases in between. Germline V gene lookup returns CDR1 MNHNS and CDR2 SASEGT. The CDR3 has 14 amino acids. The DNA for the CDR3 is TGTGCCAGCAGTGAAGGGGGGGCAGGCGCTGAAGCTTTCTTT. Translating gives CASSEGGAGAEAFF.

The CDR3 DNA is TGTGCCAGTAGTCCCCTTTTGCCTGCGGGGGGCTTAGCCGGGGAGCTGTTTTTT. Its protein product is CASSPLLPAGGLAGELFF. This chain joins TRBV19 and TRBJ2-2; TRBD2 aligns across 8 bases. The CDR3 length is 18 residues. CDR1 LNHDA and CDR2 SQIVND come from the germline V gene (reference sequence). After removal of 5 bases from V and 6 bases from J, the junction contained 17 bases not matched to a gene.

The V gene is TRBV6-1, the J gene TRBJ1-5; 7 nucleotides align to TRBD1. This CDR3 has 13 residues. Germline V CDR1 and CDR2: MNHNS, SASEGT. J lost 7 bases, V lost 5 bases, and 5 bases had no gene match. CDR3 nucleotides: TGTGCCAGCAGTACAGGGGTTTGGCAGCCCCAGCATTTT. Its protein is CASSTGVWQPQHF.

CDR3 DNA sequence: TGTGCCAGCATAACAGGGAACTATGGCTACACCTTC. It codes for CASITGNYGYTF. V gene TRBV28 combines with J gene TRBJ1-2; TRBD1 might be the D (6 bases). V lost 7 bases and J 2 bases, leaving 8 bases between the germline ends. The CDR3 runs 12 residues. CDR1 MDHEN and CDR2 SYDVKM come from the germline V gene.

CDR3 nucleotide sequence: TGTGCCAGCAGGAACAGGGGAACTAATGAAAAACTGTTTTTT. Its protein is CASRNRGTNEKLFF. The chain has TRBV6-1 and TRBJ1-4, with 7 positions matching TRBD1. The CDR3 contains 14 residues. Trimming at V came to 6 bases and at J to 1 base, leaving 2 bases not matched to a gene. CDR1 and CDR2 (germline): MNHNS, SASEGT.

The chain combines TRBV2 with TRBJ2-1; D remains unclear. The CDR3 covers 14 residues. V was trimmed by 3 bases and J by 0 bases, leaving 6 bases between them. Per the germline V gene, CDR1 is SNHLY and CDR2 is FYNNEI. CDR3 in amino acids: CASSDLSSYNEQFF. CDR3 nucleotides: TGTGCCAGCAGTGACCTGAGCTCCTACAATGAGCAGTTCTTC.

CDR3 nucleotide sequence: TGTGCCAGCAGCTTATCGAGTACAGGGGGCACTGAAGCTTTCTTT. Its protein is CASSLSSTGGTEAFF. The chain has TRBV7-9 and TRBJ1-1; 8 bases are shared with TRBD1. Germline assignment: CDR1 SEHNR and CDR2 FQNEAQ (reference sequence). This CDR3 has 15 residues. V was pared by 2 bases and J by 4 bases, with 6 bases of the junction left unmatched.

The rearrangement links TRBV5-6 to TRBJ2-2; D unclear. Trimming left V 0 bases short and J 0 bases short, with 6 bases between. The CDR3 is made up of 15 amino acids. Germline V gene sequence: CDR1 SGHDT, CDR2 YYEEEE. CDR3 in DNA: TGTGCCAGCAGCTTGGTACGATCGAACACCGGGGAGCTGTTTTTT. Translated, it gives CASSLVRSNTGELFF.

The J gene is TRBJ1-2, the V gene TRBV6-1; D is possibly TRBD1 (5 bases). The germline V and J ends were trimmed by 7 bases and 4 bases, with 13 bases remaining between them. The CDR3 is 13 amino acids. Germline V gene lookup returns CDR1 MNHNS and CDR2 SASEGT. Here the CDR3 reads CASNQDKGYGYTF. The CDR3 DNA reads TGTGCCAGCAACCAGGACAAGGGCTATGGCTACACCTTC.

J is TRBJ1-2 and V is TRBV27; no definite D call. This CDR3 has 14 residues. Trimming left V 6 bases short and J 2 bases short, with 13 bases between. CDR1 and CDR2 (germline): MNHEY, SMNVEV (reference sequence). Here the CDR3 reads CASSPGTWNYGYTF. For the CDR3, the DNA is TGTGCCAGCAGCCCTGGCACATGGAACTATGGCTACACCTTC.

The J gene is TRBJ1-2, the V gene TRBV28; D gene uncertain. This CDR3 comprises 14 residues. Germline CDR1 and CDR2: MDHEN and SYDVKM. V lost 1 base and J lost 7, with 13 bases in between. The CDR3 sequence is CASSLLGSLGGYTF. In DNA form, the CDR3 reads TGTGCCAGCAGTTTATTGGGGAGTTTGGGTGGCTACACCTTC.

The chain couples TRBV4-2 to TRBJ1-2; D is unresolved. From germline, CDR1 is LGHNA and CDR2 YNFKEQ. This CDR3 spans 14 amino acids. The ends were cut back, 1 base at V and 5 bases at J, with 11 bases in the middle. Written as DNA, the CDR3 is TGTGCCAGCAGCCAAGGGGTGCAGGATTATGGCTACACCTTC. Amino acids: CASSQGVQDYGYTF.

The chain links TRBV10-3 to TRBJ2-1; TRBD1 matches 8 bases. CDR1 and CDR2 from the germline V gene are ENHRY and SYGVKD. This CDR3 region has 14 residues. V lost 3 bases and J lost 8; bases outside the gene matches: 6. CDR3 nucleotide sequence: TGTGCCATCAGTGACTACGCGACAGGGGATGAGCAGTTCTTC. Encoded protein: CAISDYATGDEQFF.

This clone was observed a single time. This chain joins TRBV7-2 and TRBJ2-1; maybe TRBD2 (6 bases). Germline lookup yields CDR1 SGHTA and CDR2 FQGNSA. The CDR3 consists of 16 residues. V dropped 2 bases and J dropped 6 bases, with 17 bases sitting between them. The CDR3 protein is CASSLNPEGLGNEQFF. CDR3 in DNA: TGTGCCAGCAGCTTAAATCCGGAGGGCCTCGGCAATGAGCAGTTCTTC.

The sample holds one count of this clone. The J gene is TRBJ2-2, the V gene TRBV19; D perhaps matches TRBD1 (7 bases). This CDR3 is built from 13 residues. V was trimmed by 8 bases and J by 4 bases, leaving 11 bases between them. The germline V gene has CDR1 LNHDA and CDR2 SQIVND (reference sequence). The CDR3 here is CASSQGGTGELFF. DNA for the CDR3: TGTGCCAGTTCTCAGGGGGGCACCGGGGAGCTGTTTTTT. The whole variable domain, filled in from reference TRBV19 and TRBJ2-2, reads DGGITQSPKYLFRKEGQNVTLSCEQNLNHDAMYWYRQDPGQGLRLIYYSQIVNDFQKGDIAEGYSVSREKKESFPLTVTSAQKNPTAFYLCASSQGGTGELFFGEGSRLTVL.

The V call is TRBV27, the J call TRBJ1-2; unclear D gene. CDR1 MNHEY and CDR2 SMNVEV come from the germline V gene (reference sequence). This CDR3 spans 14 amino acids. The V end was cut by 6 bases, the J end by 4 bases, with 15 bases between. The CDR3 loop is CASSPGLLSYGYTF. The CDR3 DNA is TGTGCCAGCAGCCCAGGATTGCTTAGCTATGGCTACACCTTC.

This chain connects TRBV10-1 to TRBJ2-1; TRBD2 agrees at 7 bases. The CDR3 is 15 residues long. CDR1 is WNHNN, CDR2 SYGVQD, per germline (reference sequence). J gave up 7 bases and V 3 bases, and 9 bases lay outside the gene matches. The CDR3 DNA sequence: TGCGCCAGCAGTGACCGGCGCGGGAGTTTTAATGAGCAGTTCTTC. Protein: CASSDRRGSFNEQFF.

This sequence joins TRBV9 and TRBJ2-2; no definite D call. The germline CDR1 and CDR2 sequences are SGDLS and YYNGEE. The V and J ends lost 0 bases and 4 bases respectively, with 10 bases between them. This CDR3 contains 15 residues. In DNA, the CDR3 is TGTGCCAGCAGCGTAGATGCCTCGGGCACCGGGGAGCTGTTTTTT. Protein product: CASSVDASGTGELFF.

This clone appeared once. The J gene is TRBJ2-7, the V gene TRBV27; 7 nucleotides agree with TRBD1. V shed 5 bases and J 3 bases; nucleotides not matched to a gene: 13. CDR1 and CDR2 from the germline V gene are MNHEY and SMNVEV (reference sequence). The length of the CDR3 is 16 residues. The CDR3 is CASSPSTGEKNYEQYF. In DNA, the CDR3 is TGTGCCAGCAGTCCCTCAACAGGGGAGAAAAACTACGAGCAGTACTTC.